The 23 T cell receptor beta chains below were found in one sample sequenced in a study of CD4 T cells in relation to SARS-CoV-2 and coronaviruses (dated by TCRdb to 2020 to 2022). Their target antigens are unknown. The protocol used for the library was the immunoSEQ multiplex PCR assay. The clones in this table, taken by TCRdb from immuneACCESS, are in-frame only. Not every clone is retained; where verified, under half of the shortfall comes from an unresolved V gene, and the cause of the rest is unknown. Present in this sample are about 43,000 clones, roughly 82% of which were seen just once. The top ten hold over 1.1% of the sample. Sequencing was done on a sample of naive CD4+ T cells from PBMCs, cultured in vitro. Reading the label with the study, this specimen's cell subset or site is: naive CD4+ T cells isolated by negative enrichment. Source of these receptors: an adult with COVID-19.

The J gene is TRBJ2-1, the V gene TRBV27; TRBD2 might be the D (5 bases). The germline CDR1 and CDR2 sequences are MNHEY and SMNVEV (reference sequence). The CDR3 covers 15 residues. V was trimmed by 5 bases and J by 4 bases, leaving 15 bases between them. This CDR3 reads CASSVALAQYNEQFF. The CDR3 nucleotides are TGTGCCAGCAGTGTGGCGCTAGCCCAATACAATGAGCAGTTCTTC.

This chain's CDR3 is CASTSRATGGVTIRSRGYTF. The CDR3 DNA follows: TGTGCCAGTACCTCCCGCGCCACAGGGGGCGTAACGATCCGCTCGCGTGGCTACACCTTC. The V and J genes are TRBV19 and TRBJ1-2, with 9 bases identical to TRBD1. Germline values: CDR1 LNHDA, CDR2 SQIVND (reference sequence). This CDR3 has 20 amino acids. V dropped 7 bases and J dropped 7; count of bases not matched to a gene: 28.

CDR3 sequence (DNA): TGCGCCAGCAGCCAAGAAGGGGCCGGCCATGAAAAACTGTTTTTT. Translating gives CASSQEGAGHEKLFF. The chain carries TRBV4-1 and TRBJ1-4, with TRBD1 as a possible D gene (5 bases). CDR1 and CDR2 (germline): MGHRA, YSYEKL. Trimming removed 0 bases at V and 6 bases at J, with 11 bases between. The CDR3 has 15 residues.

This chain links TRBV9 with TRBJ1-1; maybe TRBD1 (6 bases). The germline V gene has CDR1 SGDLS and CDR2 YYNGEE. V lost 1 base, J lost 3 bases, and 13 bases lay in between. The CDR3 covers 15 residues. CDR3: CASSVSSGVYTEAFF. Written as DNA, the CDR3 is TGTGCCAGCAGCGTATCTTCAGGGGTCTACACTGAAGCTTTCTTT.

The chain recombines TRBV27 with TRBJ2-2; D not certain. With 1 base removed from V and 4 bases from J, the gap between germline ends came to 10 bases. The CDR3 sequence is 15 residues long. Germline lookup yields CDR1 MNHEY and CDR2 SMNVEV (reference sequence). DNA for the CDR3: TGTGCCAGCAGTTTATTTCCGGTTACCACCGGGGAGCTGTTTTTT. The encoded protein is CASSLFPVTTGELFF.

The V and J genes are TRBV27 and TRBJ2-7, with 10 positions matching TRBD2. V lost 5 bases and J lost 4; bases outside the gene matches: 14. The CDR3 runs to 17 residues. Per germline, CDR1 MNHEY and CDR2 SMNVEV (reference sequence). The chain's CDR3 is CASSPRRLAGVVYEQYF. The DNA for the CDR3 is TGTGCCAGCAGTCCTCGGCGGCTAGCGGGAGTTGTTTACGAGCAGTACTTC.

This chain joins TRBV28 and TRBJ2-2; a possible D gene is TRBD2 (5 bases). This CDR3 has 14 residues. Germline lookup yields CDR1 MDHEN and CDR2 SYDVKM. The germline V and J ends were trimmed by 5 bases and 8 bases, with 15 bases remaining between them. CDR3 in amino acids: CASSARTRGGELFF. The CDR3, as DNA: TGTGCCAGCAGTGCGAGAACTAGAGGGGGGGAGCTGTTTTTT.

The rearrangement uses TRBV28 and TRBJ2-7, with D hard to call. The CDR3 consists of 12 residues. The ends were cut back, 1 base at V and 1 base at J, with 2 bases in the middle. CDR1 MDHEN and CDR2 SYDVKM come from the germline V gene. In nucleotides, the CDR3 is TGTGCCAGCAGTTTATTTTCCTACGAGCAGTACTTC. Translation: CASSLFSYEQYF.

The rearrangement uses TRBV2 and TRBJ1-1; maybe TRBD1 (6 bases). The germline V and J ends were trimmed by 6 bases and 0 bases, with 14 bases remaining between them. In germline, CDR1 is SNHLY, CDR2 FYNNEI. The CDR3 runs to 15 residues. Written as DNA, the CDR3 is TGTGCCAGCAGGTCCAGGCAGGGGATGAACACTGAAGCTTTCTTT. It specifies CASRSRQGMNTEAFF.

The chain links TRBV12-3 or TRBV12-4 to TRBJ1-3; D not certain. The CDR3 length is 12 residues. V was clipped by 5 bases and J by 2 bases, with 4 bases between them. The CDR3, as DNA: TGTGCCAGCAGTCCAACTGGAAACACCATATATTTT. Translation gives CASSPTGNTIYF.

The J gene is TRBJ2-5, the V gene TRBV28, with D perhaps matching TRBD2 (5 bases). Trimming took off 3 bases at V and 5 bases at J, with 13 bases between the two ends. Looked up from germline, CDR1 is MDHEN and CDR2 is SYDVKM. The CDR3 is 14 amino acids. CDR3 bases: TGTGCCAGCAGTTTTGCGGACTCGGGGGAGACCCAGTACTTC. As protein: CASSFADSGETQYF.

This clone was found once. This chain uses TRBV6-6 with TRBJ1-6; no reliable D call. This CDR3 is built from 12 residues. Germline lookup yields CDR1 MNHNY and CDR2 SVGAGI (reference sequence). The V and J ends lost 3 bases and 8 bases respectively, with 5 bases between them. CDR3 sequence (DNA): TGTGCCAGCAGTTATGGGGATTCACCCCTCCACTTT. This encodes CASSYGDSPLHF.

The chain has TRBV12-3 or TRBV12-4 and TRBJ1-5; TRBD1 is a possible D gene (6 bases). The CDR3 runs to 13 residues. The V and J ends lost 7 bases and 5 bases respectively, with 12 bases between them. CDR3 in DNA: TGTGCCAGCACCGGGGGCTTGCATCAGCCCCAGCATTTT. Amino acids: CASTGGLHQPQHF.

The gene calls are TRBV7-3 and TRBJ2-3, with 13 bases aligning to TRBD2. Germline loops: CDR1 SGHTA, CDR2 FQGTGA. The CDR3 length is 16 residues. J lost 5 bases, V lost 4 bases, and 6 bases had no gene match. The CDR3 nucleotides are TGTGCCAGCAGCTCCGGGACTAGCGGGATGGTAGATACGCAGTATTTT. This translates into CASSSGTSGMVDTQYF.

The V and J genes are TRBV24-1 and TRBJ2-4; D is undetermined. There are 15 residues in the CDR3. Trimming left V 2 bases short and J 6 bases short, with 13 bases between. The V gene's germline CDR1 is KGHDR and CDR2 SFDVKD. CDR3: CATSDSAAAGNIQYF. The CDR3 DNA follows: TGTGCCACCAGTGATTCGGCAGCCGCCGGAAACATTCAGTACTTC.

This chain uses TRBV19 with TRBJ2-7; the match to TRBD1 covers 7 bases. The CDR3 has 15 amino acids. Trimming at V came to 7 bases and at J to 2 bases, leaving 11 bases not matched to a gene. CDR1 LNHDA and CDR2 SQIVND come from the germline V gene (reference sequence). CDR3 region: CASNLQGRGTYEQYF. CDR3 nucleotides: TGTGCCAGTAATCTACAGGGGCGAGGCACCTACGAGCAGTACTTC.

The J gene is TRBJ2-1, the V gene TRBV4-1, with 8 bases identical to TRBD2. The CDR3 has 17 amino acids. Losses at the gene ends were 0 bases for V and 6 bases for J; bases not matched to a gene: 10. CDR1 is MGHRA, CDR2 YSYEKL, per germline. The CDR3 loop reads CASSQDQVAGPPNEQFF. Written as DNA, the CDR3 is TGCGCCAGCAGCCAAGATCAGGTAGCGGGACCCCCCAATGAGCAGTTCTTC.

The chain uses TRBV19 and TRBJ2-4; D is unclear. This CDR3 contains 15 residues. Trimming removed 6 bases at V and 4 bases at J, with 16 bases between. Germline-derived CDR1 and CDR2 are LNHDA and SQIVND (reference sequence). The CDR3 region has the DNA TGTGCCAGTAGCCAGTACATCGCGATTAAAAACATTCAGTACTTC. This encodes CASSQYIAIKNIQYF.

V and J are TRBV5-1 and TRBJ1-3, with D maybe TRBD1 (5 bases). Germline V lookup: CDR1 SGHRS, CDR2 YFSETQ. Trimming cost V 4 bases and J 4 bases, with 21 bases left between them. The CDR3 has 17 residues. The CDR3 nucleotides are TGCGCCAGCAGCAAAGCTCGGGAGGGGCTAGGCGGAAACACCATATATTTT. Translation: CASSKAREGLGGNTIYF.

V usage is TRBV6-5 and J usage is TRBJ1-5; the match to TRBD1 covers 7 bases. This CDR3 has 13 amino acids. J gave up 1 base and V 7 bases, and 1 base lay outside the gene matches. In germline, CDR1 is MNHEY, CDR2 SVGAGI. In DNA form, the CDR3 reads TGTGCCAGCACAGGGGGGAGCAATCAGCCCCAGCATTTT. Encoded protein: CASTGGSNQPQHF.

This clone was observed a single time. This chain connects TRBV6-2 or TRBV6-3 to TRBJ1-2; a possible D gene is TRBD1 (5 bases). Between the trimmed V and J ends, which lost 3 bases and 8 bases, there was a span of 10 bases. From germline, CDR1 is MNHEY and CDR2 SVGEGT. The CDR3 sequence is 12 residues long. This chain's CDR3 is CASSYQGLGYTF. For the CDR3, the DNA is TGTGCCAGCAGTTATCAGGGTTTAGGCTACACCTTC.

In its sample, this clone was seen a few times. This chain uses TRBV28 with TRBJ2-6; D is possibly TRBD2 (6 bases). Germline V gene lookup returns CDR1 MDHEN and CDR2 SYDVKM. V lost 4 bases, J lost 0 bases, and 10 bases lay in between. The CDR3 spans 16 residues. As DNA, the CDR3 is TGTGCCAGCAGTTCGGGAGAGAGCTCTGGGGCCAACGTCCTGACTTTC. Its translation is CASSSGESSGANVLTF. Complete variable domain (other parts from reference TRBV28 and TRBJ2-6): DVKVTQSSRYLVKRTGEKVFLECVQDMDHENMFWYRQDPGLGLRLIYFSYDVKMKEKGDIPEGYSVSREKKERFSLILESASTNQTSMYLCASSSGESSGANVLTFGAGSRLTVL.

The chain is built from TRBV27 and TRBJ2-1; D is ambiguous. Deletions cut 3 bases from V and 1 base from J, with 10 bases between. Germline-derived CDR1 and CDR2 are MNHEY and SMNVEV (reference sequence). The CDR3 loop spans 15 amino acids. In DNA form, the CDR3 reads TGTGCCAGCAGTTTTAAGTGGAGTTCCTACAATGAGCAGTTCTTC. Translated, it gives CASSFKWSSYNEQFF.